Listed below are T cell receptor beta chains from one sample, sequenced in a study of cytomegalovirus exposure and HLA in healthy donors. TCRdb keeps only in-frame clones here, not all; method: immunoSEQ multiplex PCR. The sample has about 160,000 clones, less than 80% seen once; the top ten hold about 4.5%. Sequenced material: PBMCs. All receptors derive from a man in his forties in good health and CMV-seronegative. Each CDR3 is given with its conserved first and last residue. A D gene is named only where the DNA matches it firmly. For some rows the clone size is stated as once, few or many, or as a class when expanded; others skip it.

j_gene,abundance,d_gene,v_gene,CDR3aa,CDR3nt
TRBJ2-5,.,.,TRBV4-3,CASSQDRPPGGTQYF,TGCGCCAGCAGCCAAGATCGTCCCCCCGGGGGGACCCAGTACTTC
TRBJ1-2,.,.,TRBV5-4,CASSLGRERAYGYTF,TGTGCCAGCAGCTTGGGGAGGGAGCGGGCCTATGGCTACACCTTC
TRBJ2-7,.,.,TRBV7-9,CASSLSPRDEQYF,TGTGCCAGCAGCTTATCCCCGAGGGACGAGCAGTACTTC
TRBJ2-1,.,.,TRBV4-3,CASSQDQGPLYNEQFF,TGCGCCAGCAGCCAAGATCAGGGGCCACTATACAATGAGCAGTTCTTC
TRBJ1-4,.,.,TRBV27,CASSSAKRANEKLFF,TGTGCCAGCAGTTCCGCCAAGCGGGCGAATGAAAAACTGTTTTTT
TRBJ2-5,.,.,TRBV28,CASSFIGSLQETQYF,TGTGCCAGCAGTTTTATTGGCAGTCTCCAAGAGACCCAGTACTTC
TRBJ1-4,.,.,TRBV10-3,CAISERGVTNEKLFF,TGTGCCATCAGTGAGAGGGGTGTGACTAATGAAAAACTGTTTTTT
TRBJ2-7,.,TRBD1,TRBV29-1,CSVEDTGQGAPYEQYF,TGCAGCGTTGAAGATACGGGACAGGGGGCCCCCTACGAGCAGTACTTC
TRBJ1-6,.,.,TRBV7-2,CASSLVGAASPLHF,TGTGCCAGCAGCTTAGTGGGGGCGGCTTCACCCCTCCACTTT
TRBJ2-5,.,.,TRBV10-3,CAISSSGPYQETQYF,TGTGCCATCAGTTCTTCAGGGCCTTACCAAGAGACCCAGTACTTC
TRBJ2-2,.,.,TRBV6-1,CASSEQGRGDGELFF,TGTGCCAGCAGTGAACAGGGCAGGGGCGACGGGGAGCTGTTTTTT
TRBJ1-1,.,.,TRBV4-1,CASSRGQEAFF,TGCGCCAGCAGCCGAGGACAAGAAGCTTTCTTT
TRBJ2-7,.,TRBD1,TRBV11-2,CASGPGQTYEQYF,TGTGCCAGCGGACCGGGACAGACCTACGAGCAGTACTTC
TRBJ2-5,.,TRBD2,TRBV7-3,CASSPVGGGPKTQYF,TGTGCCAGCAGCCCAGTCGGCGGGGGTCCTAAGACCCAGTACTTC
TRBJ2-3,once,TRBD2,TRBV5-1,CASSLGIGGGNPDTQYF,TGCGCCAGCAGCTTGGGAATTGGCGGGGGTAACCCAGATACGCAGTATTTT
TRBJ2-3,.,.,TRBV5-6,CASSLTRAQDTQYF,TGTGCCAGCAGTTTGACCAGGGCCCAAGATACGCAGTATTTT
TRBJ2-5,.,TRBD1,TRBV6-6,CASIRGGPQETQYF,TGTGCCAGCATTAGAGGGGGCCCCCAAGAGACCCAGTACTTC
TRBJ2-2,.,TRBD2,TRBV30,CAWSVMGLEVGELFF,TGTGCCTGGAGTGTAATGGGACTAGAGGTCGGGGAGCTGTTTTTT
TRBJ2-7,.,TRBD1,TRBV6-1,CASSEDRTGLSF,TGTGCCAGCAGTGAAGATCGGACAGGGCTTAGCTTC
TRBJ2-3,.,TRBD2,TRBV9,CASSPGTRSDTQYF,TGTGCCAGCAGCCCCGGGACTAGGTCTGATACGCAGTATTTT
TRBJ2-5,few,TRBD2,TRBV5-8,CASSLAGFPATQYF,TGTGCCAGCAGTCTAGCGGGGTTCCCAGCGACCCAGTACTTC
TRBJ1-1,.,TRBD1,TRBV7-9,CASSQGVGGAYNTEAFF,TGTGCCAGCAGCCAGGGGGTAGGGGGCGCATATAACACTGAAGCTTTCTTT
TRBJ1-4,.,.,TRBV19,CASTMHSFNEKLFF,TGTGCCAGTACGATGCACTCCTTTAATGAAAAACTGTTTTTT
TRBJ2-7,.,TRBD1,TRBV5-1,CASSLDREKAQYF,TGCGCCAGCAGCCTAGACAGGGAAAAGGCGCAGTACTTC
TRBJ2-3,.,TRBD1,TRBV9,CASSLQGWWKDTQYF,TGTGCCAGCAGCCTACAGGGGTGGTGGAAAGATACGCAGTATTTT
TRBJ1-1,.,TRBD1,TRBV9,CASSVGKGANTEAFF,TGTGCCAGCAGCGTAGGTAAGGGGGCAAACACTGAAGCTTTCTTT
TRBJ2-3,.,.,TRBV11-1,CASSRRGNTDTQYF,TGTGCCAGCAGCCGGAGAGGCAACACAGATACGCAGTATTTT
TRBJ1-5,.,TRBD1,TRBV27,CASSSGQGNQPQHF,TGTGCCAGCAGTTCCGGACAGGGCAATCAGCCCCAGCATTTT
TRBJ1-4,.,.,TRBV7-2,CASSLAGAGLKLFF,TGTGCCAGCAGCTTAGCAGGCGCAGGGCTTAAACTGTTTTTT
TRBJ1-2,.,TRBD1,TRBV5-1,CASSLGTGKGGYTF,TGCGCCAGCAGCCTCGGGACAGGGAAGGGTGGCTACACCTTC
TRBJ2-5,.,TRBD1,TRBV30,CAWRQGAGETQYF,TGTGCCTGGAGACAGGGGGCGGGAGAGACCCAGTACTTC
TRBJ1-1,.,.,TRBV19,CASSITAQNTEAFF,TGTGCCAGTAGTATAACTGCGCAGAACACTGAAGCTTTCTTT